Sequencing of this TCR beta chain was carried out in a study of blood T cells in healthy people across ages. Overall study: About one barcoded beta molecule per two T cells came from capture by template switching.

The germline CDR1 and CDR2 sequences are SQVTM and ANQGSEA. This CDR3 spans 17 amino acids. V lost 2 bases, J lost 5 bases, and 18 bases stayed unmatched. A sample-barcoded 5' primer and a J-beta primer mix were used in a second PCR of roughly 7 to 11 cycles. Using its own MiXCR run on the 5' RACE reads, TCRdb lists one record per CDR3 protein. The sample includes 630,000 or so distinct CDR3 sequences, about 30% of them seen just once. The sequence came from a woman of 80 years or more in good health. The source material was blood. This chain links TRBV29-1 with TRBJ2-7; 7 nucleotides match TRBD1. This CDR3 is CSVETEKSGTAIDEQYF. The CDR3 DNA reads TGCAGCGTTGAAACGGAAAAGTCTGGGACAGCCATAGACGAGCAGTACTTC.